This T cell receptor beta chain was found in a study of blood T cells in healthy people across ages. The table lists this clonotype with a few counts. In germline, CDR1 is SGHRS, CDR2 YFSETQ. The CDR3 consists of 15 residues. J gave up 5 bases and V 6 bases, and 12 bases lay outside the gene matches. The authors ran a second PCR of roughly 6 to 12 cycles using a sample-barcoded 5' primer and a J-beta primer mix. TCRdb re-derived calls from the 5' RACE reads in MiXCR, one entry per CDR3 protein. In the table there are about a million distinct CDR3 sequences, roughly 47% of which are singletons. The sample consisted of blood. The rearrangement joins TRBV5-1 to TRBJ2-7; 9 bases agree with TRBD2. The source is a woman aged 60-75 years in good health. The CDR3 protein is CASTAHAGGPNEQYF. CDR3 DNA sequence: TGCGCCAGCACCGCCCATGCGGGAGGGCCGAACGAGCAGTACTTC.